This entry concerns a single T cell receptor beta chain. Its antigen is as yet unknown. Healthy individuals who donated bone marrow served as the donors. The PCR was carried out with 60 Vbeta primers and 13 Jbeta primers. Only in-frame clones appear in the TCRdb table, and some are missing; sequencing was by immunoSEQ multiplex PCR. The sample shows roughly 41,000 clones, and approximately 1.1% sits with its ten largest clones. This entry belongs to a study of cytomegalovirus exposure and HLA in healthy donors. Findings and caveats of the study: In a later analysis, TCR beta V- and J-gene trimming showed a link to a missense DCLRE1C variant. TCR beta chains numbering about 160 were designated cytomegalovirus-associated. Several V segments, TRBV6-2 and TRBV6-3 among them, could not be told apart and were dropped.

Trimming took 1 base from V and 0 from J; bases not matched to a gene: 3. The CDR3 contains 16 residues. Germline lookup yields CDR1 SGHTA and CDR2 FQGNSA. Sequenced material: PBMCs. The TCR comes from a woman between 35 and 50 years old in good health and CMV-seronegative. This chain links TRBV7-2 with TRBJ1-3; 7 nucleotides agree with TRBD1. As DNA, the CDR3 is TGTGCCAGCAGCTTAGTATCAGGGGGCTCTGGAAACACCATATATTTT. It translates to CASSLVSGGSGNTIYF.